Listed below are T cell receptor beta chains from one sample, sequenced in a study of blood T cell repertoires in COVID-19. TCRdb keeps only in-frame clones here, not all; method: immunoSEQ multiplex PCR. The sample consists of 220,000 or so clones, more than 75% of them appearing once. The sequenced material came from peripheral blood. The receptors shown here come from a woman aged 80 or over with COVID-19, enrolled during active disease. CDR3s include the opening cysteine and the closing phenylalanine or tryptophan. The D gene is left open where the match is weak. Only some rows state a clone size, as once, few, many or a class for expanded clones.

V: TRBV30; J: TRBJ2-1; size: NA; D: TRBD2; DNA: TGTGCCTGGAGTCTAGCGGGAGGCCAGCAGTTCTTC; CDR3: CAWSLAGGQQFF
V: TRBV5-1; J: TRBJ1-3; size: once; D: NA; DNA: TGCGCCAGCAGTTCAGGGGAGGGAAACACCATATATTTT; CDR3: CASSSGEGNTIYF
V: TRBV20-1; J: TRBJ1-5; size: NA; D: TRBD1; DNA: TGCAGTGCTAGTGGGCGACAGGGGGCGTCCGGACGGGGCAATCAGCCCCAGCATTTT; CDR3: CSASGRQGASGRGNQPQHF
V: TRBV5-1; J: TRBJ2-5; size: once; D: TRBD2; DNA: TGCGCCAGCAGCTTGCCGGGAGGGGCCACACAAGAGACCCAGTACTTC; CDR3: CASSLPGGATQETQYF
V: TRBV9; J: TRBJ1-1; size: NA; D: NA; DNA: TGTGCCAGCAGCGCGACACCGAACACTGAAGCTTTCTTT; CDR3: CASSATPNTEAFF
V: TRBV3-1/TRBV3-2; J: TRBJ1-6; size: NA; D: NA; DNA: TGTGCCAGCAGCCAAGGGACAGATCGCTCCTATAATTCACCCCTCCACTTT; CDR3: CASSQGTDRSYNSPLHF
V: TRBV7-9; J: TRBJ1-1; size: NA; D: NA; DNA: TGTGCCAGCAGCTTTACCACGAGGAACACTGAAGCTTTCTTT; CDR3: CASSFTTRNTEAFF
V: TRBV29-1; J: TRBJ2-3; size: NA; D: TRBD2; DNA: TGCAGCGCCTGGACTAGCGGAACCACAGATACGCAGTATTTT; CDR3: CSAWTSGTTDTQYF
V: TRBV6-1; J: TRBJ2-6; size: once; D: NA; DNA: TGTGCCAGCAGTGCGGCAGGGGTATCTGGGGCCAACGTCCTGACTTTC; CDR3: CASSAAGVSGANVLTF
V: TRBV20-1; J: TRBJ1-1; size: NA; D: NA; DNA: TGCAGTGCTAGAGTAACACGCGAAGCTTTCTTT; CDR3: CSARVTREAFF
V: TRBV7-2; J: TRBJ2-3; size: NA; D: TRBD2; DNA: TGTGCCAGCAGCTTTAAGGTAGCGGGAGGGACTAGCACAGATACGCAGTATTTT; CDR3: CASSFKVAGGTSTDTQYF
V: TRBV7-9; J: TRBJ1-1; size: NA; D: NA; DNA: TGTGCCAGCAGCTTTCTTATGGGAGGCACTGAAGCTTTCTTT; CDR3: CASSFLMGGTEAFF
V: TRBV27; J: TRBJ1-2; size: NA; D: NA; DNA: TGTGCCAGCAGTTTACGAGGCGGGGACTATGGCTACACCTTC; CDR3: CASSLRGGDYGYTF
V: TRBV27; J: TRBJ1-3; size: NA; D: NA; DNA: TGTGCCAGCCGTTCCAATTTAGGGAGCAGCTCTGGAAACACCATATATTTT; CDR3: CASRSNLGSSSGNTIYF
V: TRBV28; J: TRBJ1-2; size: NA; D: NA; DNA: TGTGCCAGCAGGACTCCTGCCTATGGCTACACCTTC; CDR3: CASRTPAYGYTF
V: TRBV18; J: TRBJ1-2; size: NA; D: TRBD1; DNA: TGTGCCAGCTCCCTGACAGGGGTGGATGGCTACACCTTC; CDR3: CASSLTGVDGYTF
V: TRBV5-4; J: TRBJ1-2; size: NA; D: NA; DNA: TGTGCCAGCAGCCTAGGGGCAGGGGCCAGGGGCTATGGCTACACCTTC; CDR3: CASSLGAGARGYGYTF
V: TRBV27; J: TRBJ1-5; size: NA; D: NA; DNA: TGTGCCAGCAGTTTACGGACAGGCAATCAGCCCCAGCATTTT; CDR3: CASSLRTGNQPQHF
V: TRBV24-1; J: TRBJ2-3; size: NA; D: NA; DNA: TGTGCCACCAGTGGGTCCGGGGATCGGGCTCCAAATACGCAGTATTTT; CDR3: CATSGSGDRAPNTQYF
V: TRBV5-1; J: TRBJ2-5; size: NA; D: NA; DNA: TGCGCCAGCAGCTTTAGTGGCAGGGTTGAGACCCAGTACTTC; CDR3: CASSFSGRVETQYF
V: TRBV29-1; J: TRBJ1-1; size: NA; D: TRBD1; DNA: TGCAGCGTTCGGCTTGGACAGGGTCTAGGAGCTTTCTTT; CDR3: CSVRLGQGLGAFF
V: TRBV11-1; J: TRBJ2-4; size: NA; D: NA; DNA: TGTGCCAGCAGGGGGCTGGGGGCGTCAAATAACATTCAGTACTTC; CDR3: CASRGLGASNNIQYF
V: TRBV6-2/TRBV6-3; J: TRBJ1-1; size: few; D: NA; DNA: TGTGCCAGCAGTTACTCGAGCGGGGCTTTCTTT; CDR3: CASSYSSGAFF
V: TRBV6-5; J: TRBJ1-1; size: few; D: NA; DNA: TGTGCCAGCAACGAGGGTGGCACTGAAGCTTTCTTT; CDR3: CASNEGGTEAFF
V: TRBV6-6; J: TRBJ1-1; size: NA; D: NA; DNA: TGTGCCAGCAGTTACGAGGGGGATACTGAAGCTTTCTTT; CDR3: CASSYEGDTEAFF
V: TRBV12-5; J: TRBJ1-5; size: NA; D: NA; DNA: TGTGCTAGTGGTTTGTATAGCAATCAGCCCCAGCATTTT; CDR3: CASGLYSNQPQHF
V: TRBV7-3; J: TRBJ1-1; size: NA; D: NA; DNA: TGTGCCAGCAGCTTATCGTCGGGAGGGGGCACTGAAGCTTTCTTT; CDR3: CASSLSSGGGTEAFF
V: TRBV24-1; J: TRBJ2-1; size: NA; D: NA; DNA: TGTGCCACCAGTTCGAGAATAGCCGGCAATGAGCAGTTCTTC; CDR3: CATSSRIAGNEQFF
V: TRBV27; J: TRBJ2-1; size: once; D: TRBD1; DNA: TGTGCCAGCAGTTTATTTCGGACAGGGGACTTGTGGGGCAATGAGCAGTTCTTC; CDR3: CASSLFRTGDLWGNEQFF
V: TRBV11-3; J: TRBJ2-7; size: once; D: NA; DNA: TGTGCCAGCAGCTTAGATCTGGGCACTCAGTACTTC; CDR3: CASSLDLGTQYF
V: TRBV27; J: TRBJ1-5; size: NA; D: NA; DNA: TGTGCCAGCAGTTTCCGGGACAAAAATCAGCCCCAGCATTTT; CDR3: CASSFRDKNQPQHF
V: TRBV7-9; J: TRBJ2-7; size: once; D: NA; DNA: TGTGCCAGCAGCTGGGGGGTCTCCTACGAGCAGTACTTC; CDR3: CASSWGVSYEQYF
V: TRBV11-3; J: TRBJ2-1; size: NA; D: NA; DNA: TGTGCCAGCAGCGCAAGACTAGGCTCCGACAATGAGCAGTTCTTC; CDR3: CASSARLGSDNEQFF
V: TRBV23-1; J: TRBJ2-7; size: once; D: NA; DNA: TGCGCCAGCCATGGGGCCCTTAAGGCTCGGGCCTACGAGCAGTACTTC; CDR3: CASHGALKARAYEQYF
V: TRBV2; J: TRBJ2-5; size: NA; D: TRBD1; DNA: TGTGCCAGCAAATTGACAGGGAATCAAGAGACCCAGTACTTC; CDR3: CASKLTGNQETQYF
V: TRBV19; J: TRBJ2-1; size: NA; D: NA; DNA: TGTGCCAGTAGTCCTACTTTGAGCTCCTACAATGAGCAGTTCTTC; CDR3: CASSPTLSSYNEQFF
V: TRBV28; J: TRBJ1-1; size: few; D: NA; DNA: TGTGCCAGCAGTCCCCTGGGCCTCGACACTGAAGCTTTCTTT; CDR3: CASSPLGLDTEAFF
V: TRBV3-1/TRBV3-2; J: TRBJ1-5; size: NA; D: TRBD1; DNA: TGTGCCAGCAGCCCCCGGGACAGGGGGCACAATCAGCCCCAGCATTTT; CDR3: CASSPRDRGHNQPQHF
V: TRBV4-3; J: TRBJ2-5; size: NA; D: TRBD2; DNA: TGCGCCAGCAGCCACTCGGGACTAGCGGAAGAGACCCAGTACTTC; CDR3: CASSHSGLAEETQYF
V: TRBV7-8; J: TRBJ2-7; size: NA; D: NA; DNA: TGTGCCAGCAGCCCTTCCGGGGGAACCTACGAGCAGTACTTC; CDR3: CASSPSGGTYEQYF
V: TRBV7-2; J: TRBJ2-1; size: NA; D: TRBD2; DNA: TGTGCCAGCAGCTTAGTAGGACTAGCGGGTGGGTACAATGAGCAGTTCTTC; CDR3: CASSLVGLAGGYNEQFF
V: TRBV5-1; J: TRBJ1-1; size: NA; D: NA; DNA: TGCGCCAGCAACTTGGGCCCTACTGACACTGAAGCTTTCTTT; CDR3: CASNLGPTDTEAFF
V: TRBV18; J: TRBJ1-1; size: few; D: NA; DNA: TGTGCCAGCTCACCACGAGGACAAGAAGCTTTCTTT; CDR3: CASSPRGQEAFF
V: TRBV24-1; J: TRBJ2-2; size: NA; D: NA; DNA: TGTGCCACCAGTGACCCGAGGCGGGGGCTGGACACCGGGGAGCTGTTTTTT; CDR3: CATSDPRRGLDTGELFF
V: TRBV27; J: TRBJ1-5; size: many; D: NA; DNA: TGTGCCAGCAGTTTCGGTTACGCTCAGCCCCAGCATTTT; CDR3: CASSFGYAQPQHF
V: TRBV24-1; J: TRBJ2-1; size: NA; D: TRBD1; DNA: TGTGCCACCAGTGCCGCGAAGGGGGCCAATGAGCAGTTCTTC; CDR3: CATSAAKGANEQFF
V: TRBV27; J: TRBJ2-5; size: NA; D: NA; DNA: TGTGCCAGCAGTTTGGTTCAGGGGATAAAGACCCAGTACTTC; CDR3: CASSLVQGIKTQYF
V: TRBV12-3/TRBV12-4; J: TRBJ1-2; size: NA; D: NA; DNA: TGTGCCAGCACCCCCCAAACTAACTATGGCTACACCTTC; CDR3: CASTPQTNYGYTF
V: TRBV6-5; J: TRBJ2-7; size: NA; D: NA; DNA: TGTGCCAGCAGGCAACAGGGCTACGAGCAGTACTTC; CDR3: CASRQQGYEQYF
V: TRBV7-2; J: TRBJ2-7; size: NA; D: NA; DNA: TGTGCCAGCAGCATGGGACTCCTTACCTACGAGCAGTACTTC; CDR3: CASSMGLLTYEQYF
V: TRBV19; J: TRBJ2-1; size: NA; D: TRBD1; DNA: TGTGCCAGTAAGACAGGGGTCTCAAACAATGAGCAGTTCTTC; CDR3: CASKTGVSNNEQFF
V: TRBV24-1; J: TRBJ2-1; size: once; D: TRBD2; DNA: TGTGCCACCAGTGACATTAGCGGGAGGCATGAGCAGTTCTTC; CDR3: CATSDISGRHEQFF
V: TRBV27; J: TRBJ2-2; size: NA; D: NA; DNA: TGTGCCAGCCGTTACAGGGAAACCGGGGAGCTGTTTTTT; CDR3: CASRYRETGELFF
V: TRBV7-2; J: TRBJ2-2; size: NA; D: NA; DNA: TGTGCCAGCAGCTTAGCTTTGACAAGAGTAGCCGGGGAGCTGTTTTTT; CDR3: CASSLALTRVAGELFF